These T cell receptor beta chains were read from a single sample in a study of T cells expressing NK-cell markers. TCRdb reprocessed the 5' RACE reads and keeps a single row for each CDR3 protein, giving no DNA. There are over 200,000 distinct CDR3 sequences in the sample, with about 0.39% held by the top ten. The material sequenced was blood T cells: a sorted CD56 or NKG2C T cell subset, CD4+ or CD8+ T cells, or bulk PBMC T cells (not recorded which). Every receptor here comes from a man aged 18 to 29 in good health. Both conserved end residues are part of each CDR3.

cdr3_aa	v_call	j_call
CASSQGQSNTEAFF	TRBV11-1	TRBJ1-1
CSVESEGSHSYNEQFF	TRBV29-1	TRBJ2-1
CASTWTPGELFF	TRBV12-3/TRBV12-4	TRBJ2-2
CASSSGRRTENSPLHF	TRBV11-2	TRBJ1-6
CASSGELAPDEQFF	TRBV6-1	TRBJ2-1
CASSPETGAYYEQYF	TRBV18	TRBJ2-7
CASEGWSGELFF	TRBV5-5	TRBJ2-2
CASSFGEHQETQYF	TRBV7-7	TRBJ2-5
CASRSDSSYYGYTF	TRBV25-1	TRBJ1-2
CASSYSPGAGEQFF	TRBV6-5	TRBJ2-1
CATSRDQEETQYF	TRBV15	TRBJ2-5
CASSYSGREFANEQFF	TRBV6-5	TRBJ2-1
CASRPRANLQETQYF	TRBV12-3/TRBV12-4	TRBJ2-5
CASSMDGSPDTQYF	TRBV19	TRBJ2-3
CASSEVAGGEQFF	TRBV6-1	TRBJ2-1
CSALPPGGLVGSYEQYF	TRBV20-1	TRBJ2-7
CSARDTDNEQFF	TRBV20-1	TRBJ2-1
CASSISYPGELFF	TRBV5-5	TRBJ2-2
CASSMRRASSNQPQHF	TRBV19	TRBJ1-5
CASSPRLGETQYF	TRBV7-3	TRBJ2-5
CASSYRDRTTEQYF	TRBV6-5	TRBJ2-7
CASSPNDRRVARSYTQYF	TRBV5-1	TRBJ2-3
CASSLLSGRTHEQYF	TRBV6-1	TRBJ2-7
CSARGVGQMNQPQHF	TRBV20-1	TRBJ1-5
CASSRDFRTDTQYF	TRBV7-2	TRBJ2-3
CASSQGLASTEQFF	TRBV4-3	TRBJ2-1
CASSLRTGELAREAFF	TRBV27	TRBJ1-1
CATSRDQGHRGAYEQYF	TRBV15	TRBJ2-7
CASSPTDNTGELFF	TRBV5-6	TRBJ2-2
CASSQGQVKYF	TRBV6-5	TRBJ2-5
CASSYSGLQNTDTQYF	TRBV7-9	TRBJ2-3
CSARKGFSGFPYNEQFF	TRBV20-1	TRBJ2-1
CASASWGARYNEQFF	TRBV5-5	TRBJ2-1
CASSNPGQGEDTQYF	TRBV9	TRBJ2-3
CASSLAGYSEQFF	TRBV5-1	TRBJ2-1
CASSLRRDSLTDTQYF	TRBV7-8	TRBJ2-3
CASSLGQGRTDTQYF	TRBV7-8	TRBJ2-3
CASRKPGLPAQGELFF	TRBV6-1	TRBJ2-2
CASSLDGTGVNSPLHF	TRBV5-6	TRBJ1-6
CASSQFAGGELFF	TRBV3-1	TRBJ2-2
CASSYKASVNEQFF	TRBV6-5	TRBJ2-1
CASSETYLSGDTQYF	TRBV25-1	TRBJ2-3
CASSPGLAGSYNEQFF	TRBV5-6	TRBJ2-1
CASSQYQGDIQYF	TRBV5-6	TRBJ2-4
CASSPDRFSFNEQFF	TRBV12-3/TRBV12-4	TRBJ2-1
CASSLGRREQFF	TRBV11-2	TRBJ2-1
CASSVAGGGFSSSGANVLTF	TRBV9	TRBJ2-6
CASSLDARVGHEQYF	TRBV5-6	TRBJ2-7
CSARPSNRVGGNQPQHF	TRBV20-1	TRBJ1-5
CSASRGLAGVRNIQYF	TRBV20-1	TRBJ2-4
CAIRIQGGELFF	TRBV10-3	TRBJ2-2
CASSLQGPGEQFF	TRBV12-3/TRBV12-4	TRBJ2-1
CAIPTGNQPQHF	TRBV5-1	TRBJ1-5
CASSLDIVSEKLFF	TRBV12-3/TRBV12-4	TRBJ1-4
CASSPGQGFAKNIQYF	TRBV5-1	TRBJ2-4
CASSVLERAGEQFF	TRBV10-1	TRBJ2-1
CASSQDRVRSFSEQFF	TRBV14	TRBJ2-1
CASSRAGGQDTQYF	TRBV18	TRBJ2-3
CATRTGDTQYF	TRBV24-1	TRBJ2-3
CSASQGSGRSYNEQFF	TRBV20-1	TRBJ2-1